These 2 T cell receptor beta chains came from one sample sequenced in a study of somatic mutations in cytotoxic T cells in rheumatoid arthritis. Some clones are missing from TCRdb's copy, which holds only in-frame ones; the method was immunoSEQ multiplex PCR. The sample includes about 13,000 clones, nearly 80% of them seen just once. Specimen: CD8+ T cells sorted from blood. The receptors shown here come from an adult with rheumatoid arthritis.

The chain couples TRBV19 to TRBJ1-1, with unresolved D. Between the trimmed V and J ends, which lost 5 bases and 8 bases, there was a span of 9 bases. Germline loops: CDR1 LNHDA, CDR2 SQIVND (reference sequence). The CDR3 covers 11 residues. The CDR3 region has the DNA TGTGCCAGTAGTCGGTGGGAAGAAGCTTTCTTT. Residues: CASSRWEEAFF.

This chain's CDR3 is CASSPSGSSYNEQFF. CDR3 nucleotides: TGTGCCAGCAGCCCTAGCGGTAGCTCCTACAATGAGCAGTTCTTC. J is TRBJ2-1 and V is TRBV6-5; TRBD2 aligns across 7 bases. Germline CDR1 reads MNHEY; CDR2 reads SVGAGI. V lost 6 bases to trimming and J lost 0 bases; unmatched junction nucleotides: 5. The CDR3 runs 15 residues.